This T cell receptor beta chain comes out of a study of shared clonotypes between healthy human individuals. Whole-study findings and limits: Clonotypes shared by all four sorted-subset donors had higher generation probabilities than non-shared clonotypes.

Some clones are missing from TCRdb's copy, which holds only in-frame ones; the method was immunoSEQ multiplex PCR. Among about 1 million clones listed, about 77% were seen once. This CDR3 region has 14 residues. CDR1 LNHDA and CDR2 SQIVND come from the germline V gene (reference sequence). The trim removed 7 bases at V and 4 bases at J, leaving 7 bases unmatched. There were only Caucasian adults among the donors, and all lived in Nashville, Tennessee. Investigators divided CD4+ cells into CD45RA+ naive and CD45RA-negative memory subsets. On this clone: Its antigen is currently unknown.

The receptor comes from a man aged 18 to 29 in good health. Input material: memory CD4+ T cells sorted from blood. Subset indicated: CD45RA-negative fraction. This chain connects TRBV19 to TRBJ2-7; 10 nucleotides agree with TRBD1. In DNA form, the CDR3 reads TGTGCCAGTAACCCGGGACAGGGGAAGTACGAGCAGTACTTC. This codes for CASNPGQGKYEQYF.